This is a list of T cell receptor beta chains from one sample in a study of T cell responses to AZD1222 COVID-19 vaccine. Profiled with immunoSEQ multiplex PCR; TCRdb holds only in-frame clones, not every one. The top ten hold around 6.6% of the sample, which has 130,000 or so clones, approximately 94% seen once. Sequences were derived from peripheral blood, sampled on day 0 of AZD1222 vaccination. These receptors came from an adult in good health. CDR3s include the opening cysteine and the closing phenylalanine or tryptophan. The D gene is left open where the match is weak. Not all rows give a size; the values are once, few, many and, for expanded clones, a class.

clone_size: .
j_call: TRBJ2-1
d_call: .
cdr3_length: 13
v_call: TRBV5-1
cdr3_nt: TGCGCCAGCAGCTTAGGGGCAGGTACCGAGCAGTTCTTC
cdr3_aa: CASSLGAGTEQFF

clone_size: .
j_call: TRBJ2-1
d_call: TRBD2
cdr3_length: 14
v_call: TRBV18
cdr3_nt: TGTGCCAGCTCATCAGGACTAGCTTCCAATGAGCAGTTCTTC
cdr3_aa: CASSSGLASNEQFF

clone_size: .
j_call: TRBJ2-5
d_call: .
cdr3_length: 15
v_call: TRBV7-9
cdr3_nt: TGTGCCAGCAGCTTTGACAGGAATATACAAGAGACCCAGTACTTC
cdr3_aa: CASSFDRNIQETQYF

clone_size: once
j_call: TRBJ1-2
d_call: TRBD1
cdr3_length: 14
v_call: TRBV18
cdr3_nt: TGTGCCAGCTCACCCCTGCCGGGGACAGGGGAGGACACCTTC
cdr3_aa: CASSPLPGTGEDTF

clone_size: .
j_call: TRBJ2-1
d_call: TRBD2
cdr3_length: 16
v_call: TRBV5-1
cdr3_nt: TGCGCCAGCAGCTTGGTTATTAGCGGGGGACCCAGCGAGCAGTTCTTC
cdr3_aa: CASSLVISGGPSEQFF

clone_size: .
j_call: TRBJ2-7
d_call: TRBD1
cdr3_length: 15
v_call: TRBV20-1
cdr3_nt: TGCAGTGCTAGTGTCCGGGCAGGGGGTGCCTACGAGCAGTACTTC
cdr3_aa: CSASVRAGGAYEQYF

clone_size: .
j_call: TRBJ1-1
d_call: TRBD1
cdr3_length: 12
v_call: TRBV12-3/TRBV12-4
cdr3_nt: TGTGCCAGCAGCCCCGACAGGGTCTCAGCTTTCTTT
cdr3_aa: CASSPDRVSAFF

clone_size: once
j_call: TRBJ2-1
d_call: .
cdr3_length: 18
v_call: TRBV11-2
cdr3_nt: TGTGCCAGCAGCTTAAGGGACACTCCCCCATACATACCCAATGAGCAGTTCTTC
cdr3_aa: CASSLRDTPPYIPNEQFF

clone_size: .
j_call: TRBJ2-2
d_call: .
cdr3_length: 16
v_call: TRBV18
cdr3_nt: TGTGCCAGCTCACCACTAATGGGGTTTGCAACCGGGGAGCTGTTTTTT
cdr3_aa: CASSPLMGFATGELFF

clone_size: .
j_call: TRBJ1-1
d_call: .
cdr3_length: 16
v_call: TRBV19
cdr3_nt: TGTGCCTCCACGGTGATGGGAAGGGACCCGAACACTGAAGCTTTCTTT
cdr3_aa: CASTVMGRDPNTEAFF

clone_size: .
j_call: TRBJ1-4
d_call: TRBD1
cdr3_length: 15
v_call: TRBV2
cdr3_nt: TGTGCCAGCAGTGAAATGACAGGGTGGAGTGAAAAACTGTTTTTT
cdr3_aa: CASSEMTGWSEKLFF

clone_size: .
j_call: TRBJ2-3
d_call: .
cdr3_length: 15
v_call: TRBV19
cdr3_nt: TGTGCCAGTGCTACTAGCTCTCGGACCACAGATACGCAGTATTTT
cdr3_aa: CASATSSRTTDTQYF

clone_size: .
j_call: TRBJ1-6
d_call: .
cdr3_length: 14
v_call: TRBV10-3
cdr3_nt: TGTGCCATATCGAAGGGGGGATCGGGATCACCCCTCCACTTT
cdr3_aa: CAISKGGSGSPLHF

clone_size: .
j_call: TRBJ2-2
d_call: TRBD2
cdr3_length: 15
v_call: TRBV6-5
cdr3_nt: TGTGCCAGCAGTTACTCGAGGAGCGGGAGCGGGGAGCTGTTTTTT
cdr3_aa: CASSYSRSGSGELFF

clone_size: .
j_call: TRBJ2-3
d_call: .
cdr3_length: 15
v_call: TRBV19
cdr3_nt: TGTGCCAGTAGTACCGGTGACGGTAGCACAGATACGCAGTATTTT
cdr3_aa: CASSTGDGSTDTQYF

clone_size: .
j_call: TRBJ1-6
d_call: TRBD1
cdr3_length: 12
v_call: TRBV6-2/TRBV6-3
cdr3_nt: TGTGCCAGCAGTCAGCCCGGGACAGTGACCCACTTT
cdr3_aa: CASSQPGTVTHF

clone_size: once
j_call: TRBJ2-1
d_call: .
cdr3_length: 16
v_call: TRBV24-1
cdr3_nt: TGTGCCACCAGTGATCCCCTCACGCCCACGATTAATGAGCAGTTCTTC
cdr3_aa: CATSDPLTPTINEQFF

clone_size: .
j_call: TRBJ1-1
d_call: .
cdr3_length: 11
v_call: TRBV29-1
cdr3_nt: TGCAGCGCTGTAAAGAACACTGAAGCTTTCTTT
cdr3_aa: CSAVKNTEAFF

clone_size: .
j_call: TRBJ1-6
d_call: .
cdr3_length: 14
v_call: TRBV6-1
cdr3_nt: TGTGCCAGCAGTGAAGCGACAGCGAATTCACCCCTCCACTTT
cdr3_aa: CASSEATANSPLHF

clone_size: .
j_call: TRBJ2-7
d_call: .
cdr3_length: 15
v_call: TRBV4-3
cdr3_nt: TGCGCCAGCAGCCAAGACTTGGGGGGTCCCTACGAGCAGTACTTC
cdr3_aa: CASSQDLGGPYEQYF

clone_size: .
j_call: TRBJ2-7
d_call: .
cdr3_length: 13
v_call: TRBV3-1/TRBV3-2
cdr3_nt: TGTGCCAGCAGCCAACATGTTGCGGGGGAGCAGTACTTC
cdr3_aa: CASSQHVAGEQYF

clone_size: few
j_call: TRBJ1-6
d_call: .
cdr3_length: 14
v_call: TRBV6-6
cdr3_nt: TGTGCCAGCAGTTTAGACAGTAAGAATTCACCCCTCCACTTT
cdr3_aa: CASSLDSKNSPLHF

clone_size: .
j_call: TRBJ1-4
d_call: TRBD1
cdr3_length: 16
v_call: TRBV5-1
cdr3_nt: TGCGCCAGCAGCTTGGTATCAGGGGGTCTAAATGAAAAACTGTTTTTT
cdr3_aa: CASSLVSGGLNEKLFF

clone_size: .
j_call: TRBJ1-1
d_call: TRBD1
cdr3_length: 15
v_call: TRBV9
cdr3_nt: TGTGCCAGCAGCGTAGCCCAGGGGGCGAACACTGAAGCTTTCTTT
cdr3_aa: CASSVAQGANTEAFF

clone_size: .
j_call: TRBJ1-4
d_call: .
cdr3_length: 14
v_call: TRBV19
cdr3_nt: TGTGCCAGTAGTATGTTCGGGGCGGTCGAAAAACTGTTTTTT
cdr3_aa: CASSMFGAVEKLFF

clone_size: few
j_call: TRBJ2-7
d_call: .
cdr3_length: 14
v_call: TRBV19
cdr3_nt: TGTGCCAGTAGTATCCGGGGAGTGTCCTACGAGCAGTACTTC
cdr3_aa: CASSIRGVSYEQYF

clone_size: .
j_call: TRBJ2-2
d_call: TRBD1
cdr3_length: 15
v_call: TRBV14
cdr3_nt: TGTGCCAGCAGCCACGGTAGGGGGCGAACCGGGGAGCTGTTTTTT
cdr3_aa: CASSHGRGRTGELFF

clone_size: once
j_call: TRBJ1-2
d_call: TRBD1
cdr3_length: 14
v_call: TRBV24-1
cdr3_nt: TGTGCCACCAGTGCCCAGGACAGGATCTATGGCTACACCTTC
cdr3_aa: CATSAQDRIYGYTF

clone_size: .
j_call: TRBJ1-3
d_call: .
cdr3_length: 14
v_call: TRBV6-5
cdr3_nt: TGTGCCAGCAGTCCGACATTCTCTGGAAACACCATATATTTT
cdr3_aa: CASSPTFSGNTIYF

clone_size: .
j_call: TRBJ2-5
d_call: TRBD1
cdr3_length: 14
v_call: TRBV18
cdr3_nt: TGTGCCAGCTCACCGAACAGGGGTAGGGAGACCCAGTACTTC
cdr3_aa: CASSPNRGRETQYF